This TCR beta chain emerged from a study of CD4+ T cells in melanoma. Findings of the study overall: A reported correlation linked neoantigen-specific CD4+ T cells to CD8+, macrophage and B cell function. Diverse differentiation states were reported for melanoma neoantigen-specific CD4+ T cells.

Sequencing was performed with immunoSEQ multiplex PCR; in TCRdb, only in-frame clones are kept and a portion is missing. The sample has 7,300 or so clones, roughly half seen once. A remark on this clone: The antigen is unknown.

Sequenced: cells from a culture (not recorded whether cultured in vitro). The clonotype was recovered from a human donor with melanoma.

The CDR3 spells CASSAGGFSPQHF. The CDR3 bases are TGTGCCAGTAGTGCAGGTGGATTTTCGCCCCAGCATTTT. The chain is built from TRBV19 and TRBJ1-5; D ambiguous. Between the trimmed V and J ends, which lost 5 bases and 9 bases, there was a span of 14 bases. Germline V gene lookup returns CDR1 LNHDA and CDR2 SQIVND (reference sequence). The CDR3 extends over 13 amino acids.